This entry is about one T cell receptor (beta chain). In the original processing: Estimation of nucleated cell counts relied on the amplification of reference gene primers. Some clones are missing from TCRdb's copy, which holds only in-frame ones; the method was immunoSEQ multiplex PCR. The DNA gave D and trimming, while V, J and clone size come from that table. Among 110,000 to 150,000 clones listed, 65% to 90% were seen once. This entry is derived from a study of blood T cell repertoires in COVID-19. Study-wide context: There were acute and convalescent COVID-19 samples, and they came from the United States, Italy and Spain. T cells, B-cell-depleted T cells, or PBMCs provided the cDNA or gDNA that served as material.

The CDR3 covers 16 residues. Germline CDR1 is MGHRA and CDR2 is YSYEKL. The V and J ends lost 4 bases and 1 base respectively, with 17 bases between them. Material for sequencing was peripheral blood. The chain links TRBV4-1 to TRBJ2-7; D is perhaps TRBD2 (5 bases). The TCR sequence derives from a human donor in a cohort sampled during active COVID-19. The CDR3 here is CASSLTGLLGSYEQYF. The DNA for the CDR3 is TGCGCCAGCAGCCTTACCGGACTTTTGGGGTCCTACGAGCAGTACTTC.